What follows is one T cell receptor beta chain and its context. The antigen is unknown. Sample-barcoded 5' priming and a J-beta primer mix drove a second PCR of about 7 to 12 cycles. TCRdb used MiXCR to reprocess the 5' RACE reads, holding one entry per CDR3 protein. Counted here are approximately 790,000 distinct CDR3 sequences, less than 80% occurring once; the ten biggest clones make up 25% to 30%. The source of the sample is a study of blood T cells in healthy people across ages. Regarding the study as a whole: Investigators treated diversity estimates from one million T cells as underestimates. Older age went with lower TCR beta diversity per million T cells, in a roughly linear way.

Donors ranged from about 6 to 90 years old and were healthy Caucasians in Russia. Sequencing used blood. This clonotype was sampled from a young man in good health.

Here the CDR3 reads CASSVGGRETDTQYF. The CDR3, as DNA: TGTGCCAGCAGCGTAGGTGGGCGGGAGACAGATACGCAGTATTTT. The rearrangement joins TRBV9 to TRBJ2-3; the match to TRBD2 covers 7 bases. Germline CDR1 reads SGDLS; CDR2 reads YYNGEE. With 0 bases clipped from V and 3 bases from J, the junction kept 4 bases outside the gene matches. The CDR3 is 15 amino acids.